The entry below gives a single T cell receptor beta chain sequence along with its context. This clone's antigen is unknown. No base-level quality is on record; no much larger clone is a single base apart. The immunoSEQ Assay, a bias-controlled multiplex PCR, was used to amplify TCRbeta CDR3 regions from genomic DNA. Processing in the source paper ran as follows. Nucleated cell counts per sample were estimated from amplification of reference gene primers within the assay. Sequence reads were collapsed and filtered to measure the absolute abundance of every unique TCRbeta CDR3 rearrangement. Productive Simpson clonality was computed per sample as the square root of Simpson's diversity index over productive rearrangements. TCRdb took this table from immuneACCESS and kept in-frame rearrangements with V and J called. Such tables lack part of the clones; where checked against another copy, unresolved V genes explain under half of the gap, and the rest is unexplained. V, J and clone size reflect that table, while D and trimming were determined from the DNA. For this sample the table gives some 50,000 clones, of which roughly nine tenths were detected only once. Of the sample, 3.1% falls within the top ten clones.

The entry originates in a study of blood T cell repertoires in COVID-19 (dated by TCRdb to the early 2020s). Some background on the complete study: The collaborator samples originated in the United States, Italy and Spain and spanned the acute and convalescent phases of COVID-19. Where HLA class I and class II types were available, the types were taken from metadata supplied by the sample provider, not from assay-based typing. Nearly every sample came with metadata listing a de-identified subject ID, COVID-19 status, age in years and sex. A freely available public database, intended as a resource for researchers studying the immune response to SARS-CoV-2, is where the repertoires were released. Samples were obtained from the ongoing ImmuneRACE study (first 160 participants) and from over 1,000 subjects provided by 6 global collaborators. The prospective study material was composed of cDNA or gDNA derived from T cells, B-cell-depleted T cells, or PBMCs. The dataset comprised deeply sampled blood TCRbeta repertoires from subjects exposed to, actively infected with, or recovered from COVID-19.

Participants in the prospective study were enrolled through a virtual design, were aged about 18 to 89 years, and lived in about 25 United States geographic areas. Cohort assignment in the prospective study relied on participant-reported clinical history from a screening survey and a study questionnaire. Recovered participants in ImmuneRACE Cohort 3 were defined by two consecutive negative NP/OP PCR tests, clearance by a healthcare professional, or resolution of symptoms. Mobile phlebotomists in the prospective study collected whole blood, serum and a nasopharyngeal or oropharyngeal swab from every participant. Over an approximately 2-month period, participants in the prospective study had the option of providing additional blood draws and questionnaires. Before DNA extraction, blood samples from the prospective study were shipped at room temperature or frozen. In the germline V gene (reference sequence), CDR1 corresponds to SGHKS and CDR2 to YYEKEE. Measured from the cysteine to the phenylalanine, the CDR3 is 16 residues long. The sequence is cut down to CDR3 DNA, 48 bases in frame from base 1. The trim is 4 bases for V and 0 bases for J, with a gap of 13 bases between the germline ends.

Study-wide findings and limitations: How much clinical and demographic metadata was included differed by source and by participant, and the metadata was provided uncurated.

The clonotype comes from a woman between 45 and 60 years old who had recovered from COVID-19. The material sequenced was PBMCs or T cells enriched from blood (not recorded which). The receptor chain draws on TRBV5-5 and TRBJ2-2; TRBD2 is a weak D gene call, 5 bases matching. The DNA is TGTGCCAGCAGCGCCTGGAGCGGCGCGAACACCGGGGAGCTGTTTTTT. This sequence encodes CASSAWSGANTGELFF.